A single sample is the source of the 13 T cell receptor beta chains below, sequenced in a study of T cells in Graves' hyperthyroidism and ophthalmopathy (dated by TCRdb to between 2018 and 2020). The library was built by means of multiplex PCR. The sequencer was an Illumina HiSeq 2000. The TCR beta CDR3 regions were amplified from RNA transcripts. A first-round RT-PCR of the TCR CDR3 used the HTBI primer set with the Qiagen OneStep RT-PCR kit. TCRdb handled the public reads itself, with Q25 trimming in fastp and clone calling in MiXCR, and kept productive beta chains. Each CDR3 protein appears once, grouped with its most common genes and DNA. The sample table holds 730,000 or so distinct CDR3 sequences, of which around 20% were seen once. The ten largest clones capture approximately 16% of the sample. Sequenced material: blood. The source is a woman in her forties or fifties with Graves' hyperthyroidism that later progressed to Graves' ophthalmopathy.

This chain links TRBV6-1 with TRBJ2-1; TRBD1 matches 8 bases. V gave up 6 bases and J gave up 6 bases; unmatched junction bases: 4. Germline-derived CDR1 and CDR2 are MNHNS and SASEGT. The CDR3 has 13 amino acids. CDR3 sequence: CASSQGATNEQFF. The CDR3 nucleotides are TGTGCCAGCAGCCAGGGGGCAACCAATGAGCAGTTCTTC.

The V and J genes are TRBV4-1 and TRBJ2-7; D might be TRBD1 (6 bases). Looked up from germline, CDR1 is MGHRA and CDR2 is YSYEKL. The CDR3 is made up of 14 amino acids. V gave up 3 bases and J gave up 7 bases, with 16 bases separating them. The DNA for the CDR3 is TGCGCCAGCAGCCAGACAGGTGGGGTTTTAGAGCAGTACTTC. Protein product: CASSQTGGVLEQYF.

This clonotype was recorded a few times. The chain carries TRBV6-5 and TRBJ2-1, with D possibly called TRBD1 or TRBD2 (5 bases each). The V end was cut by 0 bases, the J end by 3 bases, with 9 bases between. This CDR3 is 15 amino acids long. In germline, CDR1 is MNHEY, CDR2 SVGAGI. For the CDR3, the DNA is TGTGCCAGCAGTTACTCAGGGACGCACTACAATGAGCAGTTCTTC. This sequence encodes CASSYSGTHYNEQFF.

The sample holds many counts of this clonotype. J is TRBJ1-5 and V is TRBV20-1; D remains unclear. Germline V gene lookup returns CDR1 DFQATT and CDR2 SNEGSKA (reference sequence). V lost 5 bases to trimming and J lost 0 bases, with 8 bases between them. The CDR3 has 13 residues. The CDR3 DNA reads as TGCAGTGCTGCTGACCATAGCAATCAGCCCCAGCATTTT. Translated: CSAADHSNQPQHF.

The table lists this clonotype with many counts. The rearrangement uses TRBV24-1 and TRBJ2-5, with 10 bases matching TRBD1. The trim removed 7 bases at V and 6 bases at J, leaving 7 bases unmatched. The germline CDR1 and CDR2 sequences are KGHDR and SFDVKD. The CDR3 is 14 residues long. The CDR3 DNA sequence: TGTGCCACCAGCCTGACAGGGGGCATGAAGACCCAGTACTTC. Residues: CATSLTGGMKTQYF.

This clonotype was seen a handful of times. The chain is built from TRBV5-6 and TRBJ2-7; D gene uncertain. The CDR3 has 13 amino acids. In germline, CDR1 is SGHDT, CDR2 YYEEEE. V was cut by 1 base and J by 2 bases, with 7 bases left in between. The CDR3 sequence: CASSLPVPYEQYF. The CDR3 DNA reads as TGTGCCAGCAGCTTGCCAGTGCCCTACGAGCAGTACTTC.

This clonotype has ten or more counts. This chain connects TRBV2 to TRBJ2-5; D is unresolved. Trimming left V 7 bases short and J 5 bases short, with 11 bases between. This CDR3 has 12 residues. The germline CDR1 and CDR2 sequences are SNHLY and FYNNEI. CDR3 sequence: CASTELGETQYF. The DNA for the CDR3 is TGTGCCAGCACCGAACTTGGGGAGACCCAGTACTTC.

The chain joins TRBV12-3 or TRBV12-4 to TRBJ1-1, with D perhaps TRBD1 (5 bases). The CDR3 spans 14 residues. The V end lost 2 bases, the J end lost 10 bases, and 17 bases lay between the germline ends. CDR3 protein: CASSLSRGRPSAFF. The CDR3 bases are TGTGCCAGCAGTTTATCTAGGGGACGGCCATCAGCTTTCTTT.

This clonotype was detected many times. The chain uses TRBV20-1 and TRBJ1-2; D remains unclear. CDR3 length equals 11 residues. Germline V gene lookup returns CDR1 DFQATT and CDR2 SNEGSKA (reference sequence). V was pared by 0 bases and J by 5 bases, with 4 bases between. CDR3 sequence reads: CSAREGYGYTF. The CDR3 DNA is TGCAGTGCTAGAGAAGGGTATGGCTACACCTTC.

Ten or more counts support this clonotype. The CDR3 is CASSLAEGHPGTGDHGYTF. The CDR3, as DNA: TGTGCCAGCAGCTTAGCCGAAGGGCACCCCGGGACAGGGGATCATGGCTACACCTTC. The chain links TRBV7-8 to TRBJ1-2; 10 nucleotides align to TRBD1. The germline gives CDR1 SGHVS, CDR2 FQNEAQ. The CDR3 is 19 residues long. Germline trimming cut 0 bases from V and 6 bases from J; bases unmatched to any gene: 16.

This clonotype appeared many times. The chain is built from TRBV6-1 and TRBJ1-1, with D maybe TRBD1 (6 bases). Germline-derived CDR1 and CDR2 are MNHNS and SASEGT. V lost 6 bases, J lost 1 base, and 15 bases lay in between. The CDR3 sequence is 15 residues long. DNA for the CDR3: TGTGCCAGCAGCCCATTCGGGGGGGCGAACACTGAAGCTTTCTTT. Residues: CASSPFGGANTEAFF.

There are many counts of this clonotype. V is TRBV10-1 and J is TRBJ2-5, with D possibly matching TRBD2 (5 bases). The CDR3 has 13 residues. Germline CDR1 reads WNHNN; CDR2 reads SYGVQD (reference sequence). V lost 4 bases to trimming and J lost 0 bases, with 6 bases between them. CDR3 sequence: CASSGENQETQYF. As DNA, the CDR3 is TGCGCCAGCAGTGGGGAGAACCAAGAGACCCAGTACTTC.

Ten or more counts support this clonotype. The rearrangement links TRBV20-1 to TRBJ2-3; the D call may be TRBD1 or TRBD2 (5 bases each). Trimming took off 7 bases at V and 0 bases at J, with 11 bases between the two ends. CDR3 length: 13 residues. CDR1 DFQATT and CDR2 SNEGSKA come from the germline V gene (reference sequence). The chain's CDR3 is CSVAGASTDTQYF. The CDR3 coding sequence is TGCAGTGTTGCCGGGGCTAGCACAGATACGCAGTATTTT.